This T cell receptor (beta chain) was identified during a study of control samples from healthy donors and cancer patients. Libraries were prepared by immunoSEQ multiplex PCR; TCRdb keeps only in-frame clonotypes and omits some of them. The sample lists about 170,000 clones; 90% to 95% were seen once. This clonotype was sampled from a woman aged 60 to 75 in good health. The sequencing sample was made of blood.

CDR3 amino acids: CASSPAGTYTGELFF. DNA of the CDR3: TGTGCCAGCAGCCCAGCTGGGACCTACACCGGGGAGCTGTTTTTT. This rearrangement joins TRBV7-8 to TRBJ2-2; D may match TRBD1 or TRBD2 (5 bases each). The length of the CDR3 is 15 residues. Trimming took off 5 bases at V and 3 bases at J, with 13 bases between the two ends. Per the germline V gene, CDR1 is SGHVS and CDR2 is FQNEAQ.